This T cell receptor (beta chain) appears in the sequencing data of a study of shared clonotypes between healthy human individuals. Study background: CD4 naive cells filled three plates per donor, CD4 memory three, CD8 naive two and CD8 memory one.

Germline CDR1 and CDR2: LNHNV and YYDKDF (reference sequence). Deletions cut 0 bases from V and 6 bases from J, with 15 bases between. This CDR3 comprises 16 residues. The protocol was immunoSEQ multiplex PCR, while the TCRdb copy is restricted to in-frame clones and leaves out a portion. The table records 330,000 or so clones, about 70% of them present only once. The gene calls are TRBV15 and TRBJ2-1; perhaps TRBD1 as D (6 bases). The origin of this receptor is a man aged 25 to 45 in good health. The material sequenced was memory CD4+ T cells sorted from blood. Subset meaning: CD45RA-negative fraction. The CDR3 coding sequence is TGTGCCACCAGCAGAGAGAGACAGGTAGTGGGCAATGAGCAGTTCTTC. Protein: CATSRERQVVGNEQFF.